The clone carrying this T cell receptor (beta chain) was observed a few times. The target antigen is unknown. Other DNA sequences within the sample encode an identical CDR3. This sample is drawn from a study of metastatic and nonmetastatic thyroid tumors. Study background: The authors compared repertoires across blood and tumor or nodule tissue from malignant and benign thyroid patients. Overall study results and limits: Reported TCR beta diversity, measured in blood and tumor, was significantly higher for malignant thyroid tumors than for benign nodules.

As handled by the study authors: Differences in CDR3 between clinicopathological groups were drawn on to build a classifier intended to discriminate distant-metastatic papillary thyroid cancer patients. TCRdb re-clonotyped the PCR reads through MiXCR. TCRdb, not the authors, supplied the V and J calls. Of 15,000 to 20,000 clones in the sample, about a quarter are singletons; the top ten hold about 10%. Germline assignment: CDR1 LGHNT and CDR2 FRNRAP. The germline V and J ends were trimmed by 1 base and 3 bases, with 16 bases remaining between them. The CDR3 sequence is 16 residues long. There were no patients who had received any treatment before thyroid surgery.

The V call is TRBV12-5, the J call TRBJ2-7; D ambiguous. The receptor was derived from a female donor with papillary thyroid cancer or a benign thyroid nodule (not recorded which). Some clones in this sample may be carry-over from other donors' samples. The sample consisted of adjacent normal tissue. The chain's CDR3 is CASGLAGGPTIYEQYF. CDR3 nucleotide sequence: TGTGCTAGTGGTTTGGCCGGTGGACCGACGATCTACGAGCAGTACTTC.